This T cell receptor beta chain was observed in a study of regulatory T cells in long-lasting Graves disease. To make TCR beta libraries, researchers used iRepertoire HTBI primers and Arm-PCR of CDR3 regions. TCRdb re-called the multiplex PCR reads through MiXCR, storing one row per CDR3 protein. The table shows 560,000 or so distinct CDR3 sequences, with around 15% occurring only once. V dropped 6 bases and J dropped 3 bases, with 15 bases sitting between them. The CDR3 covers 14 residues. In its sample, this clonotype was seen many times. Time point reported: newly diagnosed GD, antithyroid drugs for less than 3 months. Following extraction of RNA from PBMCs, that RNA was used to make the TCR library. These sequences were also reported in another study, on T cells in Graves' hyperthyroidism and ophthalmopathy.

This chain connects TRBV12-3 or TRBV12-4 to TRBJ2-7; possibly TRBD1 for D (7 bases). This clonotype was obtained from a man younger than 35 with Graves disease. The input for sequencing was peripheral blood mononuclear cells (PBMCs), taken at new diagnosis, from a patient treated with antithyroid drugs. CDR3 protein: CASSPQGGGYEQYF. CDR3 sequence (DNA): TGTGCCAGCAGCCCCCAGGGGGGAGGCTACGAGCAGTACTTC.